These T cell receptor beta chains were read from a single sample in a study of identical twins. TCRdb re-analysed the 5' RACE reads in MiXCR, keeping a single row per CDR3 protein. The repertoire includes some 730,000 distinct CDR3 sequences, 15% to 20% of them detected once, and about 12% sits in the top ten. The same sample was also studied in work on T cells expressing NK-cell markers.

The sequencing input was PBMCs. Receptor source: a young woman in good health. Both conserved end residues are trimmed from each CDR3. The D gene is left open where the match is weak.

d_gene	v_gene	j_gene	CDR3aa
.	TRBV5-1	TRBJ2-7	ASSLVGEEQY
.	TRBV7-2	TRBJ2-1	ASSARLGTAYNNEQF
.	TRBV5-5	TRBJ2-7	ASSFRTDRSYEQY
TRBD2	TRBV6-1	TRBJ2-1	ASSAPGLAYNEQF
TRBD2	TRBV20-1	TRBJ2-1	SATGTSGGNNEQF
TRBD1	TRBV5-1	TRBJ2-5	ASSLGTGEETQY
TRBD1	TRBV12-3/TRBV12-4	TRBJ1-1	ASGNRGASEAF
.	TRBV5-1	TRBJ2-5	ASSLVSEQETQY
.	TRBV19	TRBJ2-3	ASQTGADTQY
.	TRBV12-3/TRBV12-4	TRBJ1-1	ASSFPPYGQRSEAF
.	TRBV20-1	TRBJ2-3	SARDKKRATDTQY
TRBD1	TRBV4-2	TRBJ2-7	ASSQDGDRSSYEQY
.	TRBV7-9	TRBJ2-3	ASSPPSAGTDTQY
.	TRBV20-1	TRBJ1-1	SVIVGGAFNTEAF
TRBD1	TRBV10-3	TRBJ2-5	AIRTDRGNQGETQY
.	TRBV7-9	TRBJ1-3	ASSLAGSNTIY
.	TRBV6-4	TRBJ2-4	ATAKGWGSKNIQY
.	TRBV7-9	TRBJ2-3	AIRLGIPDTQY
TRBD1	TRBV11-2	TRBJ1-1	ASSSDRGRTEAF
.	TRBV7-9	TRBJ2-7	ASIKADSYEQY
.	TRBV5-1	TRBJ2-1	ASSQNSESYNEQF
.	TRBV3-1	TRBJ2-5	ASSQRSGDQETQY
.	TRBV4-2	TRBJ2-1	ASSGGPFGYNEQF
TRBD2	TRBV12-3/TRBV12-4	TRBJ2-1	ASSLRLAGRGGNEQF
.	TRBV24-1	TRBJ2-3	ATSDLAGPDTQY
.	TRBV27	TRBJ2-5	ASSLASGPHETQY
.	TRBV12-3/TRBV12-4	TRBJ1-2	ASGVGGTIGYT
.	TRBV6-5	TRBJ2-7	ASSYLASSYEQY
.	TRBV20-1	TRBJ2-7	SARATGTGYEQY
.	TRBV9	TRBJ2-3	ASSVAQNTDTQY
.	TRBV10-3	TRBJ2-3	AISYDPTGTQY
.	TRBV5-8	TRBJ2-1	ASSFSVWNEQF
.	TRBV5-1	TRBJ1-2	ASSFNSYQGYT
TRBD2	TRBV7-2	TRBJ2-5	ASSPGTSGRRTQY
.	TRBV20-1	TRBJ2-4	SAMRHWLSDKNIQY
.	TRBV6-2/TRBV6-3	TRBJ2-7	ASSYEGVSYEQY
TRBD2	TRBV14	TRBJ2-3	ASSLRRLADLSTDTQY
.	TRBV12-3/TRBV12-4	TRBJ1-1	ASSLADGVTEAF
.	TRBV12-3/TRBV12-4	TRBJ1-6	ASRTDYNSPLH
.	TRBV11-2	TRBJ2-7	ASSPTRDGSYEQY
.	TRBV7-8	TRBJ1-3	ASNPGRSSGNTIY
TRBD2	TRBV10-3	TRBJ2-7	AIRQREDYEQY
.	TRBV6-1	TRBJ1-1	ASRTALNTEAF
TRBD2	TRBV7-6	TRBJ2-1	ASSLVGLAGFSNEQF
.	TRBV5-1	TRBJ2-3	ASSRRTGTETDTQY
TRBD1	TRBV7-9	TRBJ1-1	ASSQTGWNTEAF
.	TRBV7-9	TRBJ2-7	ASSLVRGTAYEQY
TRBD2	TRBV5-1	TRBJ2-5	ASSFPAGGHETQY
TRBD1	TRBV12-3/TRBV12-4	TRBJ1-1	ASSYPGTANTEAF
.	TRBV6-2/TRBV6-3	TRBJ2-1	ASSRLGRPNEQF